This passage covers 24 T cell receptor beta chains from one sample sequenced in a study of blood T cell repertoires in COVID-19. This table comes from immunoSEQ multiplex PCR, and its TCRdb copy is limited to in-frame clones, with some not included. The data hold 200,000 or so clones, with 80% observed a single time. Sequencing was performed on PBMCs or T cells enriched from blood (not recorded which). The receptor set was obtained from a woman aged 40 to 55 with acute COVID-19.

V gene TRBV11-2 combines with J gene TRBJ1-6, with 9 bases that match TRBD1. CDR1 is SGHAT and CDR2 is FQNNGV in the germline V gene. This CDR3 has 17 residues. Trimming at V came to 7 bases and at J to 7 bases, leaving 14 bases not matched to a gene. CDR3 nucleotides: TGTGCCAGCAACACCAGGACAGGGGTCGAGAGGAATTCACCCCTCCACTTT. Amino acids: CASNTRTGVERNSPLHF.

The chain recombines TRBV9 with TRBJ2-3, with 7 positions matching TRBD1. The CDR3 contains 15 residues. The J segment lost 2 bases and the V segment lost 3 bases, leaving 6 bases of the junction unmatched. The germline gives CDR1 SGDLS, CDR2 YYNGEE. CDR3 nucleotides: TGTGCCAGCAGCGGACAACAGGGGCACACAGATACGCAGTATTTT. This translates into CASSGQQGHTDTQYF.

This clone is a singleton in its sample. The V call is TRBV27, the J call TRBJ2-5; 8 nucleotides match TRBD2. CDR3 size: 14 residues. The germline V gene has CDR1 MNHEY and CDR2 SMNVEV (reference sequence). With V trimmed by 6 bases and J by 5 bases, 8 bases remained unmatched. CDR3 DNA: TGTGCCAGCAGACCAGCGGGAGAGGGGGAGACCCAGTACTTC. It codes for CASRPAGEGETQYF.

The gene calls are TRBV19 and TRBJ2-6; D is unresolved. The CDR3 length is 14 residues. Germline V gene lookup returns CDR1 LNHDA and CDR2 SQIVND (reference sequence). V lost 9 bases, J lost 4 bases, and 13 bases lay in between. This CDR3 is CASLDSAGANVLTF. The CDR3 bases are TGTGCCAGCCTAGACTCGGCCGGGGCCAACGTCCTGACTTTC.

This chain uses TRBV9 with TRBJ2-1, with 7 bases fitting TRBD2. Losses at the gene ends were 4 bases for V and 6 bases for J; bases not matched to a gene: 10. In germline, CDR1 is SGDLS, CDR2 YYNGEE. The CDR3 has 15 residues. The CDR3, as DNA: TGTGCCAGCAGCCCCTCTGGACTAGGCTCCAATGAGCAGTTCTTC. It yields the protein CASSPSGLGSNEQFF.

The J gene is TRBJ1-1, the V gene TRBV15, with D maybe TRBD1 (6 bases). V shed 0 bases and J shed 7 bases, with 12 bases lying between them. The germline gives CDR1 LNHNV, CDR2 YYDKDF (reference sequence). This CDR3 spans 14 amino acids. CDR3 loop: CATSREGGLGEAFF. CDR3 DNA sequence: TGTGCCACCAGCAGAGAGGGGGGGCTGGGTGAAGCTTTCTTT.

This clone was counted ten times or more. This chain links TRBV6-6 with TRBJ1-1; D is unresolved. CDR1 and CDR2 (germline): MNHNY, SVGAGI (reference sequence). This CDR3 is built from 13 residues. Between the trimmed V and J ends, which lost 0 bases and 4 bases, there was a span of 6 bases. DNA for the CDR3: TGTGCCAGCAGTTACTCCCCTCCCACTGAAGCTTTCTTT. This gives the protein CASSYSPPTEAFF.

The chain combines TRBV6-1 with TRBJ2-6, with TRBD1 matching 8 bases. The CDR3 consists of 16 residues. V gave up 4 bases and J gave up 7 bases; unmatched junction bases: 9. Germline V CDR1 and CDR2: MNHNS, SASEGT. The chain's CDR3 is CASSAWTGLGANVLTF. The CDR3 nucleotides are TGTGCCAGCAGTGCCTGGACAGGGCTGGGAGCCAACGTCCTGACTTTC.

The gene calls are TRBV4-1 and TRBJ1-5; 9 nucleotides align to TRBD1. The germline CDR1 and CDR2 sequences are MGHRA and YSYEKL. The CDR3 is made up of 17 amino acids. The trim removed 1 base at V and 2 bases at J, leaving 6 bases unmatched. CDR3 DNA: TGCGCCAGCAGCCAAGCACAGGGGGCCGGTGGCAATCAGCCCCAGCATTTT. Residues: CASSQAQGAGGNQPQHF.

The chain joins TRBV5-8 to TRBJ2-5; D gene unclear. From germline, CDR1 is SGHTS and CDR2 YDEGEE. Trimming took 3 bases from V and 1 from J, leaving 19 bases between them. CDR3 length: 17 amino acids. As DNA, the CDR3 is TGTGCCAGCAGCTCGTCGTTTGGAACAGACCTCCAAGAGACCCAGTACTTC. Protein: CASSSSFGTDLQETQYF.

The genes are TRBV19 and TRBJ1-2; D not certain. Germline assignment: CDR1 LNHDA and CDR2 SQIVND (reference sequence). V lost 3 bases, J lost 6 bases, and 14 bases lay in between. The CDR3 has 14 residues. The CDR3 DNA follows: TGTGCCAGTAGTATTGATCGGGGATTCGATGGCTACACCTTC. Residues: CASSIDRGFDGYTF.

J is TRBJ2-4 and V is TRBV7-9, with D hard to call. Germline CDR1 and CDR2: SEHNR and FQNEAQ (reference sequence). The CDR3 length is 13 residues. V dropped 1 base and J dropped 5 bases, with 6 bases sitting between them. The chain's CDR3 is CASSLGGENIQYF. The CDR3 DNA sequence: TGTGCCAGCAGCTTAGGAGGCGAAAACATTCAGTACTTC.

This chain links TRBV18 with TRBJ2-3; 9 bases agree with TRBD1. J lost 3 bases, V lost 6 bases, and 7 bases had no gene match. CDR3 length: 15 residues. Per the germline V gene, CDR1 is KGHSH and CDR2 is LQKENI. CDR3 DNA sequence: TGTGCCAGCTCGCGCACAGGGGGCGGAACAGATACGCAGTATTTT. Amino acid sequence: CASSRTGGGTDTQYF.

The V and J genes are TRBV6-5 and TRBJ1-5; the D gene is possibly TRBD1 (5 bases). The germline gives CDR1 MNHEY, CDR2 SVGAGI. The germline V and J ends were trimmed by 5 bases and 0 bases, with 8 bases remaining between them. The CDR3 spans 14 residues. The CDR3 here is CASSPQDSNQPQHF. As DNA, the CDR3 is TGTGCCAGCAGTCCACAGGATAGCAATCAGCCCCAGCATTTT.

The chain uses TRBV3-1 (or the pseudogene TRBV3-2) and TRBJ1-5; D uncertain. V lost 0 bases to trimming and J lost 9 bases, with 12 bases between them. CDR1 is LGHDT, CDR2 YNNKEL, per germline (reference sequence). The CDR3 totals 14 residues. The chain's CDR3 is CASSQDRGLRPQHF. The CDR3 region has the DNA TGTGCCAGCAGCCAAGATCGCGGGTTGCGGCCCCAGCATTTT.

The V call is TRBV27, the J call TRBJ1-6; no definite D call. The CDR3 covers 13 residues. Germline CDR1 MNHEY, CDR2 SMNVEV (reference sequence). V was shortened by 1 base and J by 6 bases, with 4 bases between the two germline ends. In nucleotides, the CDR3 is TGTGCCAGCAGTTTATTATTTAATTCACCCCTCCACTTT. Translating it yields CASSLLFNSPLHF.

The J gene is TRBJ1-1, the V gene TRBV18; tentative D call: TRBD1 (5 bases). The V end was cut by 4 bases, the J end by 4 bases, with 13 bases between. The germline V gene encodes CDR1 KGHSH and CDR2 LQKENI. The CDR3 has 14 amino acids. This chain's CDR3 is CASSQGLQVTEAFF. Here the CDR3 DNA reads TGTGCCAGCTCACAGGGACTTCAGGTCACTGAAGCTTTCTTT.

The chain carries TRBV9 and TRBJ2-7; D perhaps matches TRBD2 (6 bases). The CDR3 is made up of 13 amino acids. The germline gives CDR1 SGDLS, CDR2 YYNGEE. V was pared by 0 bases and J by 6 bases, with 10 bases between. DNA of the CDR3: TGTGCCAGCAGCGTAGAACTAGCCGGCGAGCAGTACTTC. It encodes CASSVELAGEQYF. Full variable domain (missing parts from reference TRBV9 and TRBJ2-7): DSGVTQTPKHLITATGQRVTLRCSPRSGDLSVYWYQQSLDQGLQFLIQYYNGEERAKGNILERFSAQQFPDLHSELNLSSLELGDSALYFCASSVELAGEQYFGPGTRLTVT.

This chain's CDR3 is CASSQDLLSYEQYF. The CDR3 coding sequence is TGTGCCAGCAGCCAAGATCTGCTATCCTACGAGCAGTACTTC. V is TRBV3-1 (or the pseudogene TRBV3-2) and J is TRBJ2-7; D is uncertain. The CDR3 is 14 residues long. Germline V lookup: CDR1 LGHDT, CDR2 YNNKEL (reference sequence). The V gene lost 0 bases and the J gene lost 1 base, with 7 bases spanning the gap.

This clone was seen only a few times. The J gene is TRBJ1-2, the V gene TRBV4-1, with 7 bases identical to TRBD1. The CDR3 has 14 residues. Germline V lookup: CDR1 MGHRA, CDR2 YSYEKL. The junction had 6 bases not matched to a gene; V was cut back by 4 bases and J by 4 bases. CDR3 DNA sequence: TGCGCCAGCAGCCCGGACAGGAAGGCCTATGGCTACACCTTC. Residues: CASSPDRKAYGYTF.

J is TRBJ1-6 and V is TRBV2; unclear D gene. V dropped 4 bases and J dropped 8 bases, with 12 bases sitting between them. The germline CDR1 and CDR2 sequences are SNHLY and FYNNEI. The CDR3 totals 14 residues. The CDR3: CASSGTPGYSPLHF. The CDR3 coding sequence is TGTGCCAGCAGTGGCACCCCGGGATATTCACCCCTCCACTTT.

CDR3 coding DNA: TGTGCCAGGGGGACACCATTTATTCGAACACTTAACACCGGGGAGCTGTTTTTT. Its protein is CARGTPFIRTLNTGELFF. The rearrangement uses TRBV2 and TRBJ2-2; TRBD1 might be the D (6 bases). The CDR3 has 18 residues. CDR1 and CDR2 from the germline V gene are SNHLY and FYNNEI. Trimming cost V 9 bases and J 2 bases, with 25 bases left between them.

The chain uses TRBV18 and TRBJ2-5, with 7 bases lining up with TRBD2. V dropped 2 bases and J dropped 2; count of bases not matched to a gene: 5. Germline V gene sequence: CDR1 KGHSH, CDR2 LQKENI. The CDR3 length is 15 residues. CDR3 sequence: CASSPVPSGQETQYF. CDR3 DNA sequence: TGTGCCAGCTCACCAGTCCCTAGCGGACAAGAGACCCAGTACTTC.

The rearrangement uses TRBV6-6 and TRBJ1-1; TRBD1 agrees at 8 bases. In germline, CDR1 is MNHNY, CDR2 SVGAGI (reference sequence). The V gene end was trimmed by 5 bases and the J gene end by 7 bases; junction bases not matched to a gene: 15. The CDR3 totals 16 residues. For the CDR3, the DNA is TGTGCCAGCAGTCGAATCCGGGACAGGACTTTTGGTGAAGCTTTCTTT. Translating it yields CASSRIRDRTFGEAFF.